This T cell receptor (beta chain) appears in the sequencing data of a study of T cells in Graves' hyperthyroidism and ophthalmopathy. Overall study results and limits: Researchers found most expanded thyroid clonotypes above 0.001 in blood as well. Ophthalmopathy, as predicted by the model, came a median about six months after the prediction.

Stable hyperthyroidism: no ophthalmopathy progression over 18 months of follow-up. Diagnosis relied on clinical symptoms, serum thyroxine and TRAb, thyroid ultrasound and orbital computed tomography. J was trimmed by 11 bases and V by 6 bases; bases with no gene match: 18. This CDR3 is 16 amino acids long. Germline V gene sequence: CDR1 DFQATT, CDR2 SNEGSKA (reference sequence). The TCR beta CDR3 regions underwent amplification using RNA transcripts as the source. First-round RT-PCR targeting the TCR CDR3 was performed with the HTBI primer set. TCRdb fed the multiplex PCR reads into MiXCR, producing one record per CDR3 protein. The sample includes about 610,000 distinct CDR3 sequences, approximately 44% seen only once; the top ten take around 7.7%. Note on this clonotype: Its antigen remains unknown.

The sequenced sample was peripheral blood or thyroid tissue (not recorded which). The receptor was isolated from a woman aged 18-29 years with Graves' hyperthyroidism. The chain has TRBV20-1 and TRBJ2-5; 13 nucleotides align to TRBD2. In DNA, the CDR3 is TGCAGTGCGTGGACTAGCGGGGGTCCTCGGACAGATACGCAGTACTTC. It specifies CSAWTSGGPRTDTQYF.